The text below deals with one T cell receptor beta chain. Its antigen is as yet unknown. The junction and the germline gene differ at one end; a read error may be behind it. CDR3 length equals 16 residues. Germline CDR1 is SGHAT and CDR2 is FQNNGV. Each sample yielded at least 7 million isolated PBMCs. These data are taken from a study of blood T cells in healthy people across ages. Study-wide points: The study found more naive CD4+ cells and higher diversity in long-lived than aged donors. One million T cells yielded diversity estimates that were considered underestimates.

Primed by a sample-barcoded 5' primer and a J-beta primer mix, a second PCR proceeded for about 6 to 11 cycles. TCRdb independently ran MiXCR on the 5' RACE reads; one entry per CDR3 protein. The repertoire holds more than 1.4 million distinct CDR3 sequences, with around 42% as singletons. The sequencing sample was made of blood. This clonotype originated in a young woman in good health. V is TRBV11-2 and J is TRBJ2-5, with 7 bases fitting TRBD2. CDR3 DNA: TGTGCCAGCAGCTTGCTCGCCGCGGGGGTCCAAGGGACCCAGTACTTC. Its translation is CASSLLAAGVQGTQYF.